One TCR beta chain is described in this entry. Its antigen remains unidentified. The CDR3 has 13 residues. Trimming took 6 bases from V and 8 from J; bases not matched to a gene: 5. Germline V gene data show CDR1 as MNHEY and CDR2 as SMNVEV (reference sequence). Donors in the study were healthy people who gave bone marrow. These data originate in a study of cytomegalovirus exposure and HLA in healthy donors. General observations from the study: A few chains tied to CMV proved CMV antigen-specific in vitro.

PCR employed 60 Vbeta and 13 Jbeta primers. Data came from immunoSEQ multiplex PCR; TCRdb stores just in-frame clones and leaves some out. This sample has over 200,000 clones, with roughly 89% found just once. The sample taken for sequencing was PBMCs. V is TRBV27 and J is TRBJ1-2; TRBD1 aligns across 11 bases. The receptor was isolated from a woman younger than 35 in good health and CMV-seronegative. Written as DNA, the CDR3 is TGTGCCAGCAGCTGGACAGGGGGCAAGGGCTACACCTTC. It specifies CASSWTGGKGYTF.